This T cell receptor (beta chain) was sequenced in a study of technical replicates of blood from a few donors (dated 2017 in TCRdb). The library came from the immunoSEQ multiplex PCR assay. TCRdb provides this immuneACCESS table in a form limited to in-frame rearrangements. Some clones are lacking; in checked studies, under half of them reflect an unresolved V gene, and why the rest are absent is not known. The sample has fewer than 75,000 clones on record, 93% of them singletons. The ten largest account for roughly 0.25% of the sample. Worth noting for this clone: Its cognate antigen has yet to be identified. Base quality data are lacking; no much larger clone is found one base away.

The CDR3, cysteine through phenylalanine, is 15 amino acids long. The sequence is cut down to CDR3 DNA, 45 bases in frame from base 1. From the germline V gene, CDR1 is SGHRS and CDR2 is YFSETQ. Compared with germline, V lacks 3 bases and J lacks 4 bases; bases without a gene match: 6. The chain joins TRBV5-1 to TRBJ2-3, with 9 bases matching TRBD1. Sequencing was performed on T cells isolated from PBMCs. The TCR originated in a human donor in good health. The CDR3 sequence is CASSSRGQGADTQYF. The DNA sequence is TGCGCCAGCAGCTCCCGGGGACAGGGAGCAGATACGCAGTATTTT.